Sequencing of this T cell receptor beta chain was carried out in a study of graft-versus-host responses after intestinal transplantation. For the study at large: As for transplant type, recipients had multivisceral, liver-intestinal, or isolated intestinal grafts. Tacrolimus plus steroids were given to all recipients for about 3 years, preceded by anti-thymocyte globulin induction.

Trimming took 4 bases from V and 2 from J; bases not matched to a gene: 5. Germline values: CDR1 SGHNT, CDR2 YYREEE (reference sequence). The CDR3 is 17 residues long. On this clone itself: The antigen remains undetermined.

Profiled with immunoSEQ multiplex PCR; TCRdb holds only in-frame clones, not every one. The sample includes about 88,000 clones, about 94% of them seen just once. The gene calls are TRBV5-4 and TRBJ2-5; 16 positions match TRBD2. The specimen comprised unstimulated CD4+ T cells sorted from spleen or lymph node cells, sampled before transplant. This TCR came from a human donor who was the organ donor for an intestinal transplant. CDR3 nucleotide sequence: TGTGCCAGCAGCGAGGGACTAGCGGGGGGGAAGCAAGAGACCCAGTACTTC. It encodes CASSEGLAGGKQETQYF.